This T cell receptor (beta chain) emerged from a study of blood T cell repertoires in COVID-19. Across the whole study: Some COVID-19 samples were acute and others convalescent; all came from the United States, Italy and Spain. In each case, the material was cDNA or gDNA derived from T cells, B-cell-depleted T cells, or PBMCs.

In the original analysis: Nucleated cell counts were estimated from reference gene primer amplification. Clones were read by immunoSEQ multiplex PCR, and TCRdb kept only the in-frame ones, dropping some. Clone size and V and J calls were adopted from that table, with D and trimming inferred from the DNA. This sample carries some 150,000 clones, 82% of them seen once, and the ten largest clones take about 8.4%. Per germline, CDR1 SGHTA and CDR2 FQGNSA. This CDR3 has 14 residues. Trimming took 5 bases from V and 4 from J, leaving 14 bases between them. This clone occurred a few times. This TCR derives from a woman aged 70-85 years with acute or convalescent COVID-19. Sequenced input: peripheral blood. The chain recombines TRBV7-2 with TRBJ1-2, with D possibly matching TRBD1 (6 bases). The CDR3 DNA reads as TGTGCCAGCAGCACCGAGGGGGGGGGCTATGGCTACACCTTC. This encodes CASSTEGGGYGYTF.